This T cell receptor (beta chain) was sequenced in a study of blood T cells in healthy people across ages. Then a second PCR, running roughly 7 to 11 cycles, was carried out with a sample-barcoded 5' primer and a J-beta primer mix. A single record per CDR3 protein comes from TCRdb applying MiXCR to the 5' RACE reads. The table has about 940,000 distinct CDR3 sequences, roughly 50% seen once; the top ten hold roughly 13%. From germline, CDR1 is SGHTA and CDR2 FQGNSA. V was pared by 5 bases and J by 6 bases, with 7 bases of the junction left unmatched. The CDR3 covers 15 residues. Sequencing used blood. The receptor comes from a man under 40 in good health. The rearrangement joins TRBV7-2 to TRBJ2-1; TRBD2 matches 10 bases. The CDR3 DNA reads as TGTGCCAGCAGCATTACTAGCGGGGCGGGCAATGAGCAGTTCTTC. This gives the protein CASSITSGAGNEQFF.